The 12 T cell receptor beta chains reported below all come from one sample, sequenced in a study of early T cells in non-severe SARS-CoV-2 infection. MiXCR, applied by TCRdb to the 5' RACE reads, yields one record per CDR3 protein. The sample lists about 92,000 distinct CDR3 sequences, approximately 15% occurring once. Sequenced material: whole blood. The receptor source for this set is an adult who was a healthcare worker with PCR-confirmed SARS-CoV-2 infection or an uninfected control (not recorded which).

This clonotype was observed at least ten times. The rearrangement links TRBV29-1 to TRBJ2-1, with TRBD2 identical over 10 bases. This CDR3 region has 14 residues. Trimming at V came to 6 bases and at J to 4 bases, leaving 6 bases not matched to a gene. In germline, CDR1 is SQVTM, CDR2 ANQGSEA. The chain's CDR3 is CSVDLAGAYNEQFF. CDR3 DNA: TGCAGCGTGGACCTAGCGGGAGCTTACAATGAGCAGTTCTTC.

This clonotype was observed a handful of times. The chain carries TRBV24-1 and TRBJ1-5; 9 bases agree with TRBD1. The CDR3 has 16 residues. The junction had 10 bases not matched to a gene; V was cut back by 4 bases and J by 7 bases. Germline V CDR1 and CDR2: KGHDR, SFDVKD. DNA for the CDR3: TGTGCCACCAGTGACACCCGGACAGGGGAGGGACAGCCCCAGCATTTT. Its translation is CATSDTRTGEGQPQHF.

The rearrangement links TRBV27 to TRBJ1-6; a possible D gene is TRBD1 (6 bases). The V and J ends lost 4 bases and 10 bases respectively, with 17 bases between them. This CDR3 is 15 amino acids long. The germline CDR1 and CDR2 sequences are MNHEY and SMNVEV (reference sequence). This CDR3 is CASSSERGHGSPLHF. The CDR3 DNA reads TGTGCCAGCAGTTCGGAGAGGGGACACGGCTCACCCCTCCACTTT.

A few counts support this clonotype. This chain joins TRBV9 and TRBJ2-1; 7 bases are shared with TRBD2. V shed 3 bases and J 5 bases; nucleotides not matched to a gene: 5. Germline V gives CDR1 SGDLS, CDR2 YYNGEE. This CDR3 is 14 amino acids long. CDR3 nucleotides: TGTGCCAGCAGCGATCGACTAGCAAACAATGAGCAGTTCTTC. Translating it yields CASSDRLANNEQFF.

This clonotype was observed many times. CDR3 nucleotide sequence: TGTGCCAGCAGTTCTGGGCGGACCCTACTTGTCGCCGAGCAGTACTTC. This translates into CASSSGRTLLVAEQYF. The rearrangement links TRBV6-5 to TRBJ2-7; D is uncertain. Per the germline V gene, CDR1 is MNHEY and CDR2 is SVGAGI. The CDR3 contains 16 residues. V lost 4 bases and J lost 6, with 22 bases in between.

This clonotype has a count of ten or more. A much larger clone sits a single nucleotide away, making a read error possible. The chain employs TRBV13 and TRBJ2-7; D is unresolved. This CDR3 region has 12 residues. CDR1 is PRHDT and CDR2 is FYEKMQ in the germline V gene (reference sequence). The V and J ends lost 6 bases and 0 bases respectively, with 6 bases between them. CDR3 loop: CASRRSSYEQYF. The CDR3 DNA reads as TGTGCCAGCAGGCGGAGCTCCTACGAGCAGTACTTC.

A few counts support this clonotype. The gene calls are TRBV12-3 or TRBV12-4 and TRBJ2-7, with D perhaps matching TRBD1 or TRBD2 (6 bases each). V was clipped by 7 bases and J by 0 bases, with 16 bases between them. The CDR3 is made up of 15 amino acids. This CDR3 is CASTTKGGSSYEQYF. The CDR3 nucleotides read TGTGCCAGCACCACCAAAGGGGGGAGCTCCTACGAGCAGTACTTC.

Only a few counts were recorded for this clonotype. The rearrangement joins TRBV13 to TRBJ2-7; D remains ambiguous. CDR1 and CDR2 (germline): PRHDT, FYEKMQ (reference sequence). CDR3 size: 15 residues. V was cut by 4 bases and J by 4 bases, with 17 bases left in between. DNA for the CDR3: TGTGCCAGCAGCTCCGGTAGTAGCAGAGTTTACGAGCAGTACTTC. As protein: CASSSGSSRVYEQYF.

V usage is TRBV12-3 or TRBV12-4 and J usage is TRBJ2-3; possible D gene TRBD1, 6 bases. CDR3 length equals 11 residues. V lost 6 bases, J lost 14 bases, and 15 bases lay in between. The CDR3 spells CASSPRGYRYF. The CDR3 coding sequence is TGTGCCAGCAGCCCCAGGGGATACCGGTATTTT.

This clonotype was picked up a small number of times. The chain's CDR3 is CSAQGGADSYNEQFF. CDR3 nucleotide sequence: TGCAGTGCCCAAGGGGGGGCGGACTCCTACAATGAGCAGTTCTTC. The chain joins TRBV20-1 to TRBJ2-1; the D gene is possibly TRBD2 (7 bases). The CDR3 extends over 15 amino acids. Trimming pared 6 bases from V and 0 bases from J, leaving 15 bases between. CDR1 is DFQATT and CDR2 is SNEGSKA in the germline V gene (reference sequence).

The table lists this clonotype with many counts. The rearrangement joins TRBV6-5 to TRBJ1-1; 7 bases line up with TRBD1. The CDR3 length is 15 residues. Looked up from germline, CDR1 is MNHEY and CDR2 is SVGAGI. J was trimmed by 5 bases and V by 2 bases; bases with no gene match: 8. Here the CDR3 reads CASSYPGPGQTEAFF. As DNA, the CDR3 is TGTGCCAGCAGTTACCCGGGTCCGGGACAGACTGAAGCTTTCTTT.

The sample holds a few counts of this clonotype. The rearrangement joins TRBV14 to TRBJ2-3; D is perhaps TRBD2 (6 bases). CDR1 and CDR2 from the germline V gene are SGHDN and FVKESK. This CDR3 has 16 residues. The germline V and J ends were trimmed by 0 bases and 2 bases, with 12 bases remaining between them. The CDR3 region is CASSQDRERYTDTQYF. The CDR3 DNA reads TGTGCCAGCAGCCAAGATCGGGAGCGGTACACAGATACGCAGTATTTT.